This record covers a single T cell receptor beta chain. The antigen remains undetermined. Positively selected for CCR7, the CD45RO-negative cells used as naive CD8 cells excluded terminally differentiated effector memory CD45RA+ cells. These data come from a study of shared clonotypes between healthy human individuals. Study information: The cohort comprised a couple of women and a few men. Their ages spanned 18 to 49 years. General study results and limits: The study found roughly 5% of naive CD4 clonotypes shared across a handful of donors.

Researchers divided each subset's genomic DNA evenly across several immunoSEQ plates. In the source study's methods: Sequence data from immunoSEQ were junction-only and lacked quality scores; consequently, filtering differed. Sequenced by immunoSEQ multiplex PCR; TCRdb stores in-frame clones only, minus some. The D gene and trimming were derived from the DNA, and the V and J assignments and clone size from that table. This table holds about 2 million clones, approximately 94% found once. The sequence was collected from a man in his late teens or twenties in good health. The sequencing input was naive CD8+ T cells sorted from blood.

CDR3 in amino acids: CASTWTSGNTGELFF. The CDR3 DNA follows: TGTGCCAGCACATGGACTAGCGGGAACACCGGGGAGCTGTTTTTT. The rearrangement joins TRBV6-1 to TRBJ2-2; 10 bases align to TRBD2. Germline trimming cut 7 bases from V and 1 base from J; bases unmatched to any gene: 3. The germline V gene has CDR1 MNHNS and CDR2 SASEGT. This CDR3 spans 15 amino acids.